The next 4 T cell receptor beta chains were all read from a single sample in a study of T-cell reconstitution after alpha-beta-depleted transplantation in children. The TCRbeta library incorporated unique molecular identifiers. Via MiXCR, TCRdb re-called the PCR reads, giving one row per CDR3 protein. The sample includes about 610,000 distinct CDR3 sequences, approximately 10% of them seen just once. Source: PBMCs from the stem cell graft donor, taken from the stem cell graft. These receptors were taken from a human donor who donated a stem cell graft to a child with acute myeloid leukemia.

This clonotype has just a few counts. The rearrangement joins TRBV4-3 to TRBJ2-7; D is perhaps TRBD1 (5 bases). Trimming cost V 0 bases and J 5 bases, with 11 bases left between them. Germline CDR1 is LGHNA and CDR2 is YSLEER. CDR3 size: 14 residues. Here the CDR3 DNA reads TGCGCCAGCAGCCAAGATAGGGGCAGAAACGAGCAGTACTTC. This encodes CASSQDRGRNEQYF.

In this sample, this clonotype turned up many times. The V gene is TRBV7-2, the J gene TRBJ2-1, with 12 nucleotides matching TRBD2. The germline CDR1 and CDR2 sequences are SGHTA and FQGNSA. Losses at the gene ends were 2 bases for V and 7 bases for J; bases not matched to a gene: 6. This CDR3 comprises 16 residues. The CDR3, as DNA: TGTGCCAGCAGCTTACTGGCCGGGACTAGCGGGAATGAGCAGTTCTTC. This sequence encodes CASSLLAGTSGNEQFF.

The rearrangement joins TRBV2 to TRBJ2-1; no definite D call. V lost 9 bases to trimming and J lost 7 bases, with 19 bases between them. This CDR3 is 14 amino acids long. Per the germline V gene, CDR1 is SNHLY and CDR2 is FYNNEI. The CDR3 loop reads CASTPSALANEQFF. The CDR3 DNA is TGTGCCAGTACCCCCAGTGCGTTGGCTAATGAGCAGTTCTTC.

This clonotype turned up a few times. The V call is TRBV30, the J call TRBJ2-7; D possibly uses TRBD1 or TRBD2 (6 bases each). The germline CDR1 and CDR2 sequences are GTSNPN and SVGIG (reference sequence). The CDR3 is 13 amino acids. Trimming left V 3 bases short and J 7 bases short, with 16 bases between. The CDR3 loop reads CAWREGGSPEQYF. The CDR3 DNA is TGTGCCTGGAGGGAGGGGGGTTCGCCGGAGCAGTACTTC. Combining the CDR3 with reference TRBV30 and TRBJ2-7 gives the whole variable domain SQTIHQWPATLVQPVGSPLSLECTVEGTSNPNLYWYRQAAGRGLQLLFYSVGIGQISSEVPQNLSASRPQDRQFILSSKKLLLSDSGFYLCAWREGGSPEQYFGPGTRLTVT.